This TCR beta chain emerged from a study of CD8 T cells in ankylosing spondylitis. Study-level points and caveats: Some motif variants had been reported before (in reactive arthritis synovial fluid and blood). As for the disease-linked clones, they showed a CD8+ phenotype and occurred at relatively low frequencies in peripheral blood.

Quantitative barcoded 5'-RACE was used to prepare TCR beta libraries. Using its own MiXCR run on the 5' RACE reads, TCRdb lists one record per CDR3 protein. The sample has under 250,000 distinct CDR3 sequences, over 9.5% seen once. This clonotype was detected many times. The antigen remains undetermined. This TCR was sampled from a male donor with ankylosing spondylitis or in good health (not recorded which). The specimen sequenced was blood, either unsorted or a sorted T cell fraction (not recorded which).

The CDR3 sequence is CAISGRLADPLGGNEQFF. CDR3 coding DNA: TGTGCCATCAGTGGGAGACTAGCGGACCCTTTGGGAGGGAATGAGCAGTTCTTC. This chain links TRBV10-3 with TRBJ2-1; 9 nucleotides agree with TRBD2. CDR1 and CDR2 from the germline V gene are ENHRY and SYGVKD. Trimming took 4 bases from V and 7 from J; bases not matched to a gene: 17. The CDR3 extends over 18 amino acids.